The present T cell receptor beta chain was sequenced within a study of memory B cells and T cells in multiple sclerosis. CFSE-dim autoproliferating and CFSE-high non-proliferating T cells from unstimulated culture were sequenced separately. Pooled replicate wells came from approximately 50 million CFSE-labeled PBMCs cultured 6 to 8 days without stimulus. PBMCs were labeled with roughly 0.49 uM CFSE and cultured without exogenous stimuli. CDR1 and CDR2 (germline): MDHEN, SYDVKM. Trimming left V 10 bases short and J 5 bases short, with 17 bases between. The CDR3 contains 13 residues. To note about this clone: Its antigen is unknown.

Study results and limitations: Shared clonotype counts depended on differing compartment clone-set sizes and were normalized.

Libraries were prepared by immunoSEQ multiplex PCR; TCRdb keeps only in-frame clonotypes and omits some of them. The sample has about 32,000 clones; 86% are singletons. The specimen sequenced was PBMCs from blood kept in culture. This chain links TRBV28 with TRBJ1-1, with TRBD1 as a possible D gene (5 bases). The receptor was derived from a human donor with multiple sclerosis. CDR3 DNA sequence: TGTGCCACCCACCGGGGGGGAATAACTGAAGCTTTCTTT. Protein product: CATHRGGITEAFF.